Listed below are T cell receptor beta chains from one sample, sequenced in a study of molecular identifiers for immune sequencing clone quantification. TCRdb re-called the PCR reads with MiXCR, one entry per CDR3 protein. The profile shows tens of thousands of distinct CDR3 sequences, over 15% of them singletons. The sequencing sample was made of naive CD8+ T cells from blood, with Jurkat cell RNA spiked in. Source of these receptors: a human donor in good health. Some libraries in this study had Jurkat cell RNA spiked in. CDR3s include the opening cysteine and the closing phenylalanine or tryptophan. Fields, in order: clone size, V gene, D gene, J gene, CDR3 protein, CDR3 DNA. D genes are given only for firm matches. The size field is filled for only some rows; it gives once, few, many or a size class.

>many|TRBV6-5|TRBD2|TRBJ2-5
CATAWAGGLETQYF
TGTGCCACCGCCTGGGCGGGAGGGCTAGAGACCCAGTACTTC
>many|TRBV20-1|NA|TRBJ2-3
CSERFASDTDTQYF
TGCAGTGAGCGGTTTGCGTCCGACACAGATACGCAGTATTTT
>many|TRBV7-9|TRBD2|TRBJ2-7
CASRDGTSGAYEQYF
TGTGCCAGCAGGGACGGGACTAGCGGGGCCTACGAGCAGTACTTC
>many|TRBV9|NA|TRBJ2-1
CASSLAQGYNEQFF
TGTGCCAGCAGCCTGGCACAGGGTTACAATGAGCAGTTCTTC
>few|TRBV30|TRBD1|TRBJ1-5
CAWSFSSDRVVQPQHF
TGTGCCTGGAGTTTTTCGTCGGACAGGGTTGTTCAGCCCCAGCATTTT
>many|TRBV14|NA|TRBJ2-7
CASSQGSRQGTYEQYF
TGTGCCAGCAGCCAAGGCTCTCGGCAGGGGACCTACGAGCAGTACTTC
>many|TRBV4-2|TRBD2|TRBJ2-3
CASSQDSSGMTDTQYF
TGTGCCAGCAGCCAAGATTCCAGCGGGATGACAGATACGCAGTATTTT
>many|TRBV3-1|NA|TRBJ2-4
CASSQVMGAGKNIQYF
TGTGCCAGCAGCCAAGTGATGGGGGCGGGGAAAAACATTCAGTACTTC
>many|TRBV4-3|NA|TRBJ1-3
CASSQGGGLEDTIYF
TGCGCCAGCAGCCAAGGAGGGGGTCTTGAGGACACCATATATTTT
>many|TRBV20-1|NA|TRBJ2-1
CSAADPGLSYNEQFF
TGCAGTGCCGCGGACCCGGGACTCTCCTACAATGAGCAGTTCTTC
>many|TRBV30|NA|TRBJ2-1
CAWSPGENEQFF
TGTGCCTGGAGCCCAGGGGAGAATGAGCAGTTCTTC
>many|TRBV27|NA|TRBJ1-5
CASSLSGANQPQHF
TGTGCCAGCAGTTTATCAGGGGCTAATCAGCCCCAGCATTTT
>many|TRBV27|TRBD1|TRBJ2-3
CASSLIRTGLTDTQYF
TGTGCCAGCAGTTTAATAAGGACAGGGCTCACAGATACGCAGTATTTT
>many|TRBV10-3|NA|TRBJ2-3
CAIRGGFLSTDTQYF
TGTGCCATCAGGGGCGGATTCCTAAGCACAGATACGCAGTATTTT
>many|TRBV27|TRBD2|TRBJ2-1
CASRDGTSGYNEQFF
TGTGCCAGCAGGGACGGGACTAGCGGTTACAATGAGCAGTTCTTC
>many|TRBV5-1|TRBD2|TRBJ2-3
CASSPTSGAPDTQYF
TGCGCCAGCAGCCCCACTAGCGGGGCCCCAGATACGCAGTATTTT
>many|TRBV4-1|TRBD2|TRBJ2-1
CASSQTSGANNEQFF
TGCGCCAGCAGCCAGACTAGCGGGGCCAACAATGAGCAGTTCTTC
>NA|TRBV6-5|TRBD1|TRBJ1-2
CASSYGQALYGYTF
TGTGCCAGCAGTTACGGACAGGCCCTCTATGGCTACACCTTC
>medium-sized|TRBV10-3|NA|TRBJ1-1
CAITRGTEAFF
TGTGCCATCACTCGGGGTACTGAAGCTTTCTTT
>many|TRBV14|NA|TRBJ2-5
CASSQDHYEAEVETQYF
TGTGCCAGCAGCCAAGATCATTATGAGGCAGAAGTCGAGACCCAGTACTTC